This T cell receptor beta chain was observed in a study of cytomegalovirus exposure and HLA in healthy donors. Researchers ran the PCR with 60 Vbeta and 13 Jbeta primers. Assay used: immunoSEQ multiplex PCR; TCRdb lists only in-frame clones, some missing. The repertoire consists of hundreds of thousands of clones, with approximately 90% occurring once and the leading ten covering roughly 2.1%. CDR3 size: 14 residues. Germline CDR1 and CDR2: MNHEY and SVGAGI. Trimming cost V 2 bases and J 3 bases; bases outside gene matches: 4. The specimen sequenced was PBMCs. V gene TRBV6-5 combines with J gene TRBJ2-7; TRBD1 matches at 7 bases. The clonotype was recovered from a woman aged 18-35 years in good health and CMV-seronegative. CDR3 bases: TGTGCCAGCAGTTACGATGGGACAGACTACGAGCAGTACTTC. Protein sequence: CASSYDGTDYEQYF.